Listed below are T cell receptor beta chains from one sample, sequenced in a study of beta chain features in type 1 diabetes. The method was immunoSEQ multiplex PCR; TCRdb's version includes in-frame clones alone and lacks a portion of them. The sample carries some 70,000 clones, roughly half recorded once. Sequencing was done on a sample of central memory CD4+ T cells from blood. These receptors all come from a man aged 30 to 39 with type 1 diabetes. Both conserved end residues are part of each CDR3. A D gene is named only where the DNA matches it firmly. The size entry is marked missing in some rows and otherwise reads once, few, many or a size class.

j_call clone_size v_call d_call cdr3_aa cdr3_nt
TRBJ1-2 few TRBV6-6 . CASSFPSGGGHGYTF TGTGCCAGCAGTTTTCCCTCCGGTGGTGGGCATGGCTACACCTTC
TRBJ2-5 . TRBV10-1 . CASSRSPPETQYF TGCGCCAGCAGTCGTTCCCCCCCAGAGACCCAGTACTTC
TRBJ2-7 . TRBV1 . CTSSQPRTEPGLAGGSYEQYF TGCACCAGCAGCCAACCCCGGACAGAGCCGGGACTAGCGGGAGGCTCCTACGAGCAGTACTTC
TRBJ1-2 . TRBV29-1 TRBD1 CSVEGGPGQGNYGYTF TGCAGCGTTGAAGGGGGTCCGGGACAGGGGAACTATGGCTACACCTTC
TRBJ1-5 . TRBV6-1 . CASSEAQRGRRNQPQHF TGTGCCAGCAGTGAAGCGCAGCGGGGGCGACGCAATCAGCCCCAGCATTTT
TRBJ2-5 few TRBV23-1 TRBD1 CASGGTGGVETQYF TGCGCCAGCGGCGGGACAGGGGGAGTGGAGACCCAGTACTTC
TRBJ1-1 . TRBV19 TRBD1 CASSGDRGHTEAFF TGTGCCAGTAGTGGGGACAGGGGGCACACTGAAGCTTTCTTT
TRBJ1-1 few TRBV27 . CASSTYPRPGGNTEAFF TGTGCCAGCAGCACGTACCCACGCCCTGGAGGTAACACTGAAGCTTTCTTT
TRBJ2-5 . TRBV5-1 TRBD2 CASSRDRRGETQYF TGCGCCAGCAGCCGGGACCGGCGGGGGGAGACCCAGTACTTC
TRBJ1-3 . TRBV6-1 TRBD1 CASEDRDSGNTIYF TGTGCCAGTGAAGACAGGGACTCTGGAAACACCATATATTTT
TRBJ2-7 few TRBV7-8 TRBD1 CASRRGGSSYEQYF TGTGCCAGCCGGCGAGGGGGCAGCTCCTACGAGCAGTACTTC
TRBJ2-7 . TRBV18 . CASSPGAGRDEQYF TGTGCCAGCTCACCAGGGGCAGGGCGAGACGAGCAGTACTTC
TRBJ2-3 few TRBV2 . CASSETQGISDTQYF TGTGCCAGCAGTGAGACCCAGGGGATATCAGATACGCAGTATTTT
TRBJ1-6 . TRBV7-9 . CAGQPGNSPLHF TGTGCCGGCCAACCGGGGAATTCACCCCTCCACTTT
TRBJ2-1 . TRBV4-2 TRBD2 CASSPGLAAYNEQFF TGTGCCAGCAGCCCGGGACTAGCGGCCTACAATGAGCAGTTCTTC
TRBJ1-1 . TRBV7-2 . CASSEGTKNTEAFF TGTGCCAGCAGCGAGGGGACAAAGAACACTGAAGCTTTCTTT
TRBJ2-1 few TRBV14 . CASSPPGGGPGGNEQFF TGTGCCAGCAGCCCTCCGGGCGGGGGCCCTGGGGGTAATGAGCAGTTCTTC
TRBJ2-3 . TRBV9 TRBD2 CASSVTTSGSTDTQYF TGTGCCAGCAGCGTAACCACTAGCGGGAGCACAGATACGCAGTATTTT
TRBJ1-4 . TRBV6-1 . CASTPTGSGEKLFF TGTGCCAGCACCCCGACAGGCTCTGGTGAAAAACTGTTTTTT
TRBJ2-1 . TRBV7-9 TRBD2 CASSSAGTRSDEQFF TGTGCCAGCAGCTCCGCCGGGACTAGGTCGGATGAGCAGTTCTTC
TRBJ2-7 . TRBV6-6 . CASRGGERYEQYF TGTGCCAGCAGAGGGGGGGAACGCTACGAGCAGTACTTC
TRBJ1-2 . TRBV27 . CASSSGAADGYTF TGTGCCAGCAGTTCAGGGGCAGCGGATGGCTACACCTTC
TRBJ2-3 . TRBV9 . CASSGLGPFTDTQYF TGTGCCAGCAGCGGCTTGGGGCCATTCACAGATACGCAGTATTTT
TRBJ1-1 . TRBV28 TRBD1 CASRPGTASNTEAFF TGTGCCAGCAGACCGGGGACAGCTTCGAACACTGAAGCTTTCTTT
TRBJ2-7 few TRBV6-6 . CASSTSYEQYF TGTGCCAGCAGTACAAGCTACGAGCAGTACTTC
TRBJ2-3 . TRBV30 . CAWSALVGQATQYF TGTGCCTGGAGTGCCTTAGTGGGGCAAGCTACGCAGTATTTT
TRBJ1-1 . TRBV2 . CASSQKAAAEAFF TGTGCCAGCAGTCAGAAAGCTGCGGCGGAAGCTTTCTTT
TRBJ2-4 . TRBV10-3 TRBD2 CAISEPWTSGGREAKNIQYF TGTGCCATCAGTGAGCCTTGGACTAGCGGGGGGCGGGAAGCCAAAAACATTCAGTACTTC
TRBJ2-3 . TRBV5-6 TRBD2 CASSLTGTSGTEDTQYF TGCGCCAGCAGCCTAACCGGGACTAGCGGGACCGAGGATACGCAGTATTTT
TRBJ2-7 . TRBV6-1 TRBD1 CASWGDRGSYEQYF TGTGCCAGCTGGGGGGACAGGGGATCCTACGAGCAGTACTTC
TRBJ2-6 few TRBV11-3 TRBD1 CASSPGTGVGGANVLTF TGTGCCAGCAGCCCAGGAACAGGGGTGGGAGGGGCCAACGTCCTGACTTTC
TRBJ2-1 . TRBV29-1 TRBD2 CSVETGVGGDEQFF TGCAGCGTTGAAACCGGGGTGGGGGGGGATGAGCAGTTCTTC
TRBJ1-5 . TRBV2 . CASSERSGNQPQHF TGTGCCAGCAGTGAAAGGAGTGGCAATCAGCCCCAGCATTTT
TRBJ2-7 . TRBV11-3 . CASSSRTALTYEQYF TGTGCCAGCAGCAGTCGGACAGCCCTCACCTACGAGCAGTACTTC
TRBJ2-3 few TRBV5-6 TRBD2 CASSYSSGRLYF TGTGCCAGCAGCTATTCTAGCGGGAGGTTGTATTTT
TRBJ2-1 few TRBV5-1 TRBD2 CASSPGLAGGPDNEQFF TGCGCCAGCAGCCCGGGACTAGCGGGGGGGCCCGACAATGAGCAGTTCTTC
TRBJ1-5 . TRBV5-8 . CASSPQGRSGQPQHF TGTGCCAGCAGCCCACAGGGCAGGTCCGGTCAGCCCCAGCATTTT
TRBJ1-5 . TRBV11-2 . CASSLTLNQPQHF TGTGCCAGCAGCCTAACCCTAAATCAGCCCCAGCATTTT
TRBJ2-6 few TRBV10-3 . CAISVAGPGANVLTF TGTGCCATCAGTGTCGCGGGGCCCGGGGCCAACGTCCTGACTTTC
TRBJ1-2 . TRBV28 . CASRATSGDRYGYTF TGTGCCAGCAGGGCAACCTCAGGGGACCGCTATGGCTACACCTTC
TRBJ2-7 few TRBV5-6 TRBD1 CASRATGGKEQYF TGTGCCAGCAGGGCCACAGGGGGCAAGGAGCAGTACTTC
TRBJ1-4 . TRBV30 . CAWRRDSEKLFF TGTGCCTGGAGACGGGACTCTGAAAAACTGTTTTTT
TRBJ2-1 . TRBV7-9 . CASSFGGYEQFF TGTGCCAGCAGCTTTGGGGGCTATGAGCAGTTCTTC
TRBJ2-3 . TRBV5-1 TRBD2 CASSLQGTKGTDTQYF TGCGCCAGCAGCCTACAAGGGACTAAGGGCACAGATACGCAGTATTTT
TRBJ2-5 . TRBV5-1 TRBD2 CASVLGLAGVETQYF TGCGCCAGCGTCCTAGGACTAGCGGGAGTTGAGACCCAGTACTTC
TRBJ2-3 few TRBV19 . CASSITRRGTDTQYF TGTGCCAGTAGTATAACTAGGAGGGGCACAGATACGCAGTATTTT
TRBJ1-1 few TRBV5-1 TRBD1 CASSLALRTGIGVTEAFF TGCGCCAGCAGCTTGGCCTTGCGGACAGGGATTGGGGTCACTGAAGCTTTCTTT
TRBJ2-1 few TRBV5-6 TRBD2 CASSLPPGLGRDNEQFF TGTGCCAGCAGCTTGCCTCCGGGACTAGGGCGGGACAATGAGCAGTTCTTC
TRBJ2-7 . TRBV2 TRBD1 CASTGTGLGEQYF TGTGCCAGCACCGGGACAGGTCTGGGAGAGCAGTACTTC
TRBJ2-2 . TRBV5-1 . CASSRLGQQNTGELFF TGCGCCAGCAGCCGCCTCGGACAGCAGAACACCGGGGAGCTGTTTTTT